Presented here are 15 T cell receptor beta chains from one specimen sequenced in a study of blood T cell repertoires in COVID-19. Profiling relied on immunoSEQ multiplex PCR, and the TCRdb table lists in-frame clones only, not all of them. Found here are around 200,000 clones, around 88% of them singletons; the top ten hold 2.9%. Source material: peripheral blood. These receptor sequences come from a man aged 50 to 60 with active or convalescent COVID-19.

V usage is TRBV25-1 and J usage is TRBJ2-3, with 8 bases fitting TRBD2. V gave up 8 bases and J gave up 5 bases; unmatched junction bases: 12. From germline, CDR1 is MGHDK and CDR2 SYGVNS. There are 15 residues in the CDR3. CDR3 residues: CASGRGGRRGDTQYF. CDR3 nucleotide sequence: TGTGCCAGCGGTCGGGGGGGCAGACGGGGAGATACGCAGTATTTT.

The chain links TRBV5-1 to TRBJ2-1; D ambiguous. The V end was cut by 0 bases, the J end by 0 bases, with 4 bases between. This CDR3 spans 14 amino acids. Germline lookup yields CDR1 SGHRS and CDR2 YFSETQ. The CDR3 nucleotides are TGCGCCAGCAGCTTGGGACTCTCCTACAATGAGCAGTTCTTC. Translation: CASSLGLSYNEQFF.

This rearrangement joins TRBV28 to TRBJ1-5, with D possibly TRBD1 on 6 matching bases. CDR1 and CDR2 (germline): MDHEN, SYDVKM. There are 15 residues in the CDR3. V lost 3 bases and J 5 bases, leaving 14 bases between the germline ends. CDR3 nucleotides: TGTGCCAGCAGTTTGGGACGGGGGGGCCATCAGCCCCAGCATTTT. Residues: CASSLGRGGHQPQHF.

The V gene is TRBV9, the J gene TRBJ2-1; 7 positions match TRBD1. V lost 3 bases to trimming and J lost 8 bases; unmatched junction nucleotides: 11. The CDR3 has 15 amino acids. The germline V gene has CDR1 SGDLS and CDR2 YYNGEE. CDR3 sequence: CASSATGRAYHEQFF. In DNA, the CDR3 is TGTGCCAGCAGCGCGACAGGGCGGGCGTATCATGAGCAGTTCTTC.

This sequence joins TRBV11-2 and TRBJ2-4, with D tentatively TRBD2 (6 bases). Germline-derived CDR1 and CDR2 are SGHAT and FQNNGV. With 5 bases removed from V and 3 bases from J, the gap between germline ends came to 14 bases. CDR3 length: 15 amino acids. The CDR3 bases are TGTGCCAGCAGCACCCCTGGGAGGAGCAAAAACATTCAGTACTTC. Translation: CASSTPGRSKNIQYF.

V and J are TRBV28 and TRBJ1-5, with D maybe TRBD1 (5 bases). The ends were cut back, 3 bases at V and 2 bases at J, with 8 bases in the middle. The germline CDR1 and CDR2 sequences are MDHEN and SYDVKM. This CDR3 contains 14 residues. The CDR3 coding sequence is TGTGCCAGCAGTTTGTCAGGGCGCAATCAGCCCCAGCATTTT. It translates to CASSLSGRNQPQHF.

This clone was seen at least ten times. The J gene is TRBJ2-1, the V gene TRBV6-5; the D gene is possibly TRBD2 (5 bases). The CDR3 is 13 residues long. Germline values: CDR1 MNHEY, CDR2 SVGAGI. V was cut by 7 bases and J by 8 bases, with 15 bases left in between. The chain's CDR3 is CASTLRARHEQFF. CDR3 coding DNA: TGTGCCAGCACTCTGCGGGCCCGGCATGAGCAGTTCTTC.

J is TRBJ1-1 and V is TRBV5-1, with 7 bases fitting TRBD1. Germline assignment: CDR1 SGHRS and CDR2 YFSETQ. The CDR3 consists of 14 residues. The V gene end was trimmed by 5 bases and the J gene end by 0 bases; junction bases not matched to a gene: 4. DNA of the CDR3: TGCGCCAGCAGTAATGGACAGGTGAACACTGAAGCTTTCTTT. Its translation is CASSNGQVNTEAFF.

This clone showed up just a few times. The V call is TRBV5-8, the J call TRBJ1-2, with 11 bases matching TRBD1. This CDR3 is built from 18 residues. The V gene end was trimmed by 4 bases and the J gene end by 1 base; junction bases not matched to a gene: 12. Germline V gene lookup returns CDR1 SGHTS and CDR2 YDEGEE. Written as DNA, the CDR3 is TGTGCCAGCAGCCCCAATTTGGGACAGGGGGGTGGTAACTATGGCTACACCTTC. It codes for CASSPNLGQGGGNYGYTF.

This clone was seen a single time. This chain links TRBV29-1 with TRBJ1-1; D gene unclear. Looked up from germline, CDR1 is SQVTM and CDR2 is ANQGSEA. The V and J ends lost 6 bases and 8 bases respectively, with 13 bases between them. The CDR3 sequence is 11 residues long. The DNA of the CDR3 is TGCAGCGTCCGCCGGGGAGGGGAAGCTTTCTTT. Its protein is CSVRRGGEAFF.

This clone showed up just once. The chain has TRBV12-3 or TRBV12-4 and TRBJ2-5; the D is unclear. Trimming cost V 6 bases and J 5 bases, with 7 bases left between them. The CDR3 is 11 amino acids. CDR3 in amino acids: CASSEVETQYF. In nucleotides, the CDR3 is TGTGCCAGCAGCGAGGTGGAGACCCAGTACTTC.

The rearrangement links TRBV27 to TRBJ2-7; TRBD1 matches at 7 bases. V trimming: 2 bases; J trimming: 5 bases; junction bases outside the gene matches: 3. CDR1 and CDR2 from the germline V gene are MNHEY and SMNVEV (reference sequence). The CDR3 covers 13 residues. The CDR3 DNA follows: TGTGCCAGCAGTTTAACGGGACAGAACGAGCAGTACTTC. Its protein product is CASSLTGQNEQYF.

This clone was recorded a few times. This sequence joins TRBV28 and TRBJ1-3; TRBD1 might be the D (5 bases). CDR3 length: 15 residues. Germline V lookup: CDR1 MDHEN, CDR2 SYDVKM. The V gene lost 1 base and the J gene lost 4 bases, with 11 bases spanning the gap. CDR3 residues: CASSLLSGDGNTIYF. The CDR3 DNA follows: TGTGCCAGCAGTTTATTATCGGGGGACGGAAACACCATATATTTT.

This CDR3 reads CASSLVGRGSSYEQYF. CDR3 bases: TGTGCCAGCAGCTTAGTAGGCAGGGGAAGCTCCTACGAGCAGTACTTC. The J gene is TRBJ2-7, the V gene TRBV7-9, with D maybe TRBD1 (6 bases). The CDR3 has 16 residues. Germline assignment: CDR1 SEHNR and CDR2 FQNEAQ (reference sequence). Trimming shortened V by 1 base and J by 0 bases, and 13 bases separated the two germline ends.

This chain uses TRBV9 with TRBJ2-5; TRBD1 agrees at 9 bases. CDR1 and CDR2 (germline): SGDLS, YYNGEE. The CDR3 covers 15 residues. V shed 2 bases and J 4 bases; nucleotides not matched to a gene: 6. The CDR3 bases are TGTGCCAGCAGCGTGGACAGGGGAATCGGAGAGACCCAGTACTTC. Translating it yields CASSVDRGIGETQYF.